These T cell receptor beta chains were read from a single sample in a study of shared clonotypes between healthy human individuals. Measured with immunoSEQ multiplex PCR; TCRdb has only the in-frame clones, and not every one. Of about 490,000 clones listed, around 80% are singletons. The source material was PBMCs. The receptor set was obtained from a woman aged 40-49 years in good health. Some clones in this sample may be carry-over from other donors' samples. Each CDR3 is given with its conserved first and last residue. The D gene is left open where the match is weak. Expanded clones get a size class; other rows say once, few or many, or leave the size out.

v_call: TRBV10-2
clone_size: .
d_call: .
j_call: TRBJ2-7
cdr3_nt: TGCGCCAGCAGTGATGGGGCCGACAGGGGAGGGTACGAGCAGTACTTC
cdr3_aa: CASSDGADRGGYEQYF

v_call: TRBV5-4
clone_size: .
d_call: .
j_call: TRBJ2-7
cdr3_nt: TGTGCCAGCGGCCGAGGTTGGGCTAGGGGCTCCTACGAGCAGTACTTC
cdr3_aa: CASGRGWARGSYEQYF

v_call: TRBV30
clone_size: .
d_call: .
j_call: TRBJ1-2
cdr3_nt: TGTGCCTTAAAGGCAACCTATGGCTACACCTTC
cdr3_aa: CALKATYGYTF

v_call: TRBV25-1
clone_size: .
d_call: .
j_call: TRBJ1-2
cdr3_nt: TGTGCCAGCAGTGGAACAGTCGCCCAGACTAACTATGGCTACACCTTC
cdr3_aa: CASSGTVAQTNYGYTF

v_call: TRBV6-5
clone_size: many
d_call: .
j_call: TRBJ1-1
cdr3_nt: TGTGCCAGCAGTCAAACTTCCACTGAAGCTTTCTTT
cdr3_aa: CASSQTSTEAFF

v_call: TRBV2
clone_size: .
d_call: .
j_call: TRBJ2-7
cdr3_nt: TGTGCCAGCAGTGAAGAAAGCGCCAGGTTAAGCTCCTACGAGCAGTACTTC
cdr3_aa: CASSEESARLSSYEQYF

v_call: TRBV7-2
clone_size: few
d_call: .
j_call: TRBJ2-3
cdr3_nt: TGTGCCAGCAGCTTAAGTGGGCAGAACACAGATACGCAGTATTTT
cdr3_aa: CASSLSGQNTDTQYF

v_call: TRBV6-6
clone_size: once
d_call: .
j_call: TRBJ1-1
cdr3_nt: TGTGCCAGCAGTTACATCGGGGTGAACACTGAAGCTTTCTTT
cdr3_aa: CASSYIGVNTEAFF

v_call: TRBV18
clone_size: .
d_call: TRBD1
j_call: TRBJ2-2
cdr3_nt: TGTGCCAGCTCACTTCGACAGGGATGGAACACCGGGGAGCTGTTTTTT
cdr3_aa: CASSLRQGWNTGELFF

v_call: TRBV29-1
clone_size: .
d_call: .
j_call: TRBJ2-1
cdr3_nt: TGCAGCGTTGATCTGCGACTCACTTACAATGAGCAGTTCTTC
cdr3_aa: CSVDLRLTYNEQFF